This T cell receptor (beta chain) was documented in a study of shared clonotypes between healthy human individuals. As to this clone: Its antigen is unknown.

The team ran DNA from unsorted PBMCs on ten immunoSEQ deep assay plates for sequencing. The data were produced by immunoSEQ multiplex PCR, yet TCRdb's version contains in-frame clones alone and is incomplete. This sample has 450,000 to 500,000 clones; around four fifths occur once, and the top ten carry 12%. Whole-study results and caveats: The study drew on few donors, limiting represented genetic and exposure-history diversity. The study sampled only blood, and tissue repertoires likely differ.

This CDR3 is 11 amino acids long. CDR1 is MDHEN, CDR2 SYDVKM, per germline. V was pared by 5 bases and J by 7 bases, with 6 bases between. The receptor was isolated from a woman between 40 and 55 years old in good health. Some clones in this sample may be carry-over from other donors' samples. Input material: PBMCs. The rearrangement uses TRBV28 and TRBJ2-1; D unclear. CDR3 protein: CASSIRNEQFF. The CDR3 nucleotides read TGTGCCAGCAGTATTCGGAATGAGCAGTTCTTC.